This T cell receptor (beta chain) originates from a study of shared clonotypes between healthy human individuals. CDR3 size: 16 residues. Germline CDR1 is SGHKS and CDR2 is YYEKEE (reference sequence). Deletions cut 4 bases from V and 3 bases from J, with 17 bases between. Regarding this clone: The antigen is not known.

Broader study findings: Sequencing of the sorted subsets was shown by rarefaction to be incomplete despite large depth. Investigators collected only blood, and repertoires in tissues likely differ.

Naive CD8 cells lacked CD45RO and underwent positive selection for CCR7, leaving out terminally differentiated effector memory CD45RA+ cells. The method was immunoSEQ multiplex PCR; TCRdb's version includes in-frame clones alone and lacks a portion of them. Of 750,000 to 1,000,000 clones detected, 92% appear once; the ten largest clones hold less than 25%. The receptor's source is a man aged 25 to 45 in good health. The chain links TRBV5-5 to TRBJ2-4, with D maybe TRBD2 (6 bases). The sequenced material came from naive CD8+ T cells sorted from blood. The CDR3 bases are TGTGCCAGCAGCCAAAATGCCGGGACTGGCAAAAACATTCAGTACTTC. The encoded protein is CASSQNAGTGKNIQYF.